Described below is a single T cell receptor (beta chain) sequence and its context. The antigen remains undetermined. The CDR3 sequence is 11 residues long. Per germline, CDR1 KGHDR and CDR2 SFDVKD. V gave up 7 bases and J gave up 8 bases, with 7 bases separating them. This entry is derived from a study of breast tumors, draining lymph nodes, adjacent tissues. Study results and caveats: Compared with basal-like, luminal-like tumors shared significantly more repertoire with nontumor tissue.

TCRdb re-called the multiplex PCR reads with MiXCR, one entry per CDR3 protein. Here the sample spans about 300,000 distinct CDR3 sequences, about 33% being singletons. Breast cancer patients provided tissue from their axillary draining lymph nodes. Sequenced sample: axillary lymph node tissue. The V gene is TRBV24-1, the J gene TRBJ2-2, with D possibly being TRBD2 (6 bases). This clonotype was sampled from a female donor with breast cancer. Some clones in this sample may be carry-over from other donors' samples. DNA for the CDR3: TGTGCCACCAGGGGAGGAGGGGAGCTGTTTTTT. Encoded protein: CATRGGGELFF.